These 27 T cell receptor beta chains came from one sample sequenced in a study of tissue T cells after allogeneic stem cell transplantation (dated by TCRdb to between 2021 and 2024). Library preparation used the immunoSEQ multiplex PCR assay. As stored in TCRdb, this immuneACCESS dataset retains in-frame rearrangements with V and J assigned. A fraction of the clones does not appear; measured against another copy, unresolved V genes explain less than half of the discrepancy, and the remainder lacks a known reason. For this sample there are around 2,900 clones; nearly 50% appear just once. The ten largest clonotypes hold around 40% of the sample. Interpreted using the paper, the time point label stands for: mouse harvest day 14 after allogeneic transplant. Each mouse graft, delivered by tail vein injection, combined 10^6 splenic CD5+ T cells with 10^7 T-cell-depleted bone marrow cells. Specimen: gut tissue. These receptors originate from a female BALB/c mouse given C57BL/6 T cells with graft-versus-host disease after an allogeneic hematopoietic cell transplant.

On this clone: Mouse gene names and germline throughout. The read comes to an end 1 residue before the CDR3 does, leaving the germline J gene to fill in the end. The rearrangement links TRBV3 to TRBJ2-4, with unresolved D. The CDR3 is 11 residues long. The ends were cut back, 6 bases at V and 0 bases at J, with 1 base in the middle. Per the germline V gene, CDR1 is SNHLY and CDR2 is FYNGKV (reference sequence). Partial CDR3 DNA: TGTGCCAGCAGTAGTCAAAACACCTTGTAC. Residues: CASSSQNTLY. The entire CDR3 reads CASSSQNTLYF.

The sample holds a few counts of this clone. Each gene name is a mouse one. Read sequence stops 1 residue before the CDR3 end, and the germline J gene provides the missing end. The chain couples TRBV17 to TRBJ2-1; a weak D match, TRBD2 (6 bases). The CDR3 sequence is 13 residues long. V lost 0 bases to trimming and J lost 6 bases, with 6 bases between them. In germline, CDR1 is MNHDT, CDR2 YYDKIL. This chain's CDR3 is CASSRDWGAEQFF. The CDR3 DNA, read in part, is TGTGCTAGCAGTAGAGACTGGGGTGCTGAGCAGTTC.

This clone was counted only a few times. The gene symbols are mouse symbols. The sequence runs out 1 residue before the end of the CDR3; the remainder is reconstructed from the germline J gene. The chain employs TRBV2 and TRBJ2-5; 8 bases fit TRBD2. V lost 4 bases, J lost 0 bases, and 6 bases stayed unmatched. Per the germline V gene, CDR1 is LGHNA and CDR2 is YSYQKL. CDR3 size: 16 residues. The part of the CDR3 DNA that was read is TGTGCCAGCAGCCCTGGGGGGTACTTTAACCAAGACACCCAGTAC. Translation gives CASSPGGYFNQDTQY. The whole CDR3 region reads CASSPGGYFNQDTQYF.

A remark on this clone: Mouse gene names apply. The read ends 1 residue shy of where the CDR3 ends; the end is completed using the germline J gene. The J gene is TRBJ2-4, the V gene TRBV23; the table's D call of TRBD1 was not tested on the DNA. Germline V gene sequence: CDR1 KGHTA, CDR2 FQNQQP. The length of the CDR3 is 16 residues. The part of the CDR3 DNA that was read is TGCTCCAGCAGTCAAGGTCAGGGCAGGAGTCAAAACACCTTGTAC. Translating gives CSSSQGQGRSQNTLY. The whole CDR3 is CSSSQGQGRSQNTLYF.

Note on this clone: Gene names refer to mouse genes. The read finishes 1 residue shy of the CDR3 end, and the germline J gene is used to complete it. This rearrangement joins TRBV3 to TRBJ2-2, with D perhaps matching TRBD1 (6 bases). The CDR3 runs to 14 residues. Germline V lookup: CDR1 SNHLY, CDR2 FYNGKV (reference sequence). Trimming took 5 bases from V and 1 from J, leaving 8 bases between them. Incomplete CDR3 DNA: TGTGCCAGCAGCCACAGGGAAAACACCGGGCAGCTCTAC. Protein: CASSHRENTGQLY. In full, the CDR3 reads CASSHRENTGQLYF.

This clone was observed a handful of times. Mouse gene names and germline throughout. The CDR3: CASRTWGGAYEQYF. CDR3 DNA, as far as it was read: TGTGCCAGCAGAACATGGGGGGGCGCCTATGAACAGTAC. The V call is TRBV4, the J call TRBJ2-7; 9 bases match TRBD2. The sequence runs out 1 residue before the end of the CDR3; the remainder is reconstructed from the germline J gene. There are 14 residues in the CDR3. Germline-derived CDR1 and CDR2 are LGHDT and YNNKQL (reference sequence). The V and J ends lost 6 bases and 2 bases, in that order; junction bases with no gene match: 5.

Notes on this clone: Gene names refer to mouse genes. The read terminates 1 residue before the CDR3 end, so the remaining end is supplied by the germline J gene. This chain uses TRBV31 with TRBJ2-1; 7 bases line up with TRBD2. The CDR3 loop spans 15 amino acids. Germline V CDR1 and CDR2: GKSSPN, SITVG. V was pared by 3 bases and J by 1 base, with 6 bases of the junction left unmatched. Partial CDR3 DNA: TGTGCCTGGAGACTCGGGGGGGGGAACTATGCTGAGCAGTTC. It codes for CAWRLGGGNYAEQF. The complete CDR3 reads CAWRLGGGNYAEQFF.

On this clone: All gene names here are mouse names. The read ends 1 residue early relative to the CDR3; the germline J gene fills the gap. V usage is TRBV3 and J usage is TRBJ2-4; the D gene is possibly TRBD2 (5 bases). Germline lookup yields CDR1 SNHLY and CDR2 FYNGKV (reference sequence). This CDR3 has 16 residues. V lost 1 base to trimming and J lost 0 bases, with 11 bases between them. The CDR3 is CASSLEWGASQNTLYF. The covered CDR3 bases are TGTGCCAGCAGCTTAGAGTGGGGAGCTAGTCAAAACACCTTGTAC.

A few counts support this clone. Gene labels here are mouse ones. Read data end 1 residue before the CDR3 end; the end is taken from the germline J gene. This chain joins TRBV12-1 and TRBJ2-4; 11 bases agree with TRBD2. The CDR3 length is 12 residues. V was pared by 2 bases and J by 11 bases, with 2 bases of the junction left unmatched. Germline V gene lookup returns CDR1 SGHSN and CDR2 HYEKVE. The CDR3: CASSPGLGGLYF. The CDR3 bases that were read are TGTGCCAGCTCTCCCGGACTGGGGGGCTTGTAC.

Notes on this clone: Gene and germline names: mouse. The read gets to within 1 residue of the CDR3 end, and the germline J gene fills in the rest. The chain employs TRBV12-2 and TRBJ1-1; D possibly corresponds to TRBD1 (6 bases). Germline lookup yields CDR1 SGHLS and CDR2 HYDKME. The CDR3 is 13 amino acids. The germline V and J ends were trimmed by 2 bases and 1 base, with 7 bases remaining between them. The covered CDR3 bases are TGTGCCAGCTCTCGGGACAAAAACACAGAAGTCTTC. Translated: CASSRDKNTEVF. The CDR3 reads in full as CASSRDKNTEVFF.

This clone has just a few counts. Gene names and germline refer to mouse. The read ends 1 residue shy of where the CDR3 ends; the end is completed using the germline J gene. The V gene is TRBV29, the J gene TRBJ2-7; 7 nucleotides agree with TRBD1. Germline V CDR1 and CDR2: MSHET, SYDVDS. V shed 6 bases and J 4 bases; nucleotides not matched to a gene: 3. The CDR3 is 12 residues long. CDR3 DNA (partial): TGTGCTAGCAGCCCGGGACAGTATGAACAGTAC. This encodes CASSPGQYEQY. The whole CDR3 region reads CASSPGQYEQYF.

With respect to this clone: Gene names are the mouse ones. The sequenced fragment ends 1 residue before the CDR3 boundary, so the rest is inferred from the germline J gene. The chain carries TRBV24 and TRBJ2-7; tentative D call: TRBD1 (6 bases). V lost 3 bases and J 0 bases, leaving 6 bases between the germline ends. The CDR3 loop spans 13 amino acids. CDR1 KGHTA and CDR2 FRNEEI come from the germline V gene. CDR3 DNA (partial): TGTGCCAGCAGTCTAGGGGGCTCCTATGAACAGTAC. Translation gives CASSLGGSYEQY. The full CDR3 sequence reads CASSLGGSYEQYF.

In its sample, this clone was seen a few times. Gene labels here are mouse ones. The read falls 1 residue short of the CDR3 end, and the missing part is taken from the germline J gene. The chain combines TRBV3 with TRBJ2-7; tentatively, D is TRBD1 (7 bases). The germline gives CDR1 SNHLY, CDR2 FYNGKV (reference sequence). V lost 1 base to trimming and J lost 7 bases, with 14 bases between them. The CDR3 contains 14 residues. CDR3 in amino acids: CASSLGGGAREQYF. The sequenced CDR3 bases are TGTGCCAGCAGCTTAGGAGGGGGCGCAAGGGAACAGTAC.

This clone was seen a single time. Gene names and germline match the mouse. The CDR3 end falls 1 residue outside the read, so it is completed with the germline J gene. The chain links TRBV5 to TRBJ2-1; no clear D gene. CDR1 LGHNA and CDR2 YNLKQL come from the germline V gene (reference sequence). Trimming took 0 bases from V and 11 from J, leaving 8 bases between them. The CDR3 sequence is 12 residues long. The CDR3 here is CASSQDTPKQFF. CDR3 DNA (partial): TGTGCCAGCAGCCAAGATACACCCAAGCAGTTC.

With respect to this clone: Mouse germline and gene names are used. CDR3 sequence reads: CAWSKGQGNTQYF. The sequenced part of the CDR3 DNA is TGTGCCTGGAGTAAGGGACAGGGAAACACCCAGTAC. This chain connects TRBV31 to TRBJ2-5; the match to TRBD1 covers 9 bases. The read ends 1 residue early relative to the CDR3; the germline J gene fills the gap. Germline V CDR1 and CDR2: GKSSPN, SITVG. After removal of 2 bases from V and 7 bases from J, the junction contained 4 bases not matched to a gene. CDR3 length equals 13 residues.

Notes on this clone: The listed genes are named as in mouse. The sequence runs out 1 residue before the end of the CDR3; the remainder is reconstructed from the germline J gene. V usage is TRBV16 and J usage is TRBJ2-7; TRBD2 matches 11 bases. The CDR3 sequence is 14 residues long. In germline, CDR1 is SGHSA, CDR2 FRNQAP. Unmatched junction bases numbered 4, after V lost 5 bases and J lost 4 bases. CDR3 DNA (partial): TGTGCAAGCAGCCAAGACTGGGGGGGATATGAACAGTAC. Its protein is CASSQDWGGYEQY. The CDR3 reads in full as CASSQDWGGYEQYF.

About this clone itself: These gene names are mouse names. The CDR3 is CASSFRGYEQYF. CDR3 bases read: TGTGCCAGCAGTTTCAGGGGGTATGAACAGTAC. V gene TRBV14 combines with J gene TRBJ2-7, with a weak D call TRBD1 (6 bases). The read ends 1 residue shy of where the CDR3 ends; the end is completed using the germline J gene. V dropped 1 base and J dropped 4 bases, with 6 bases sitting between them. The germline gives CDR1 SGHDT, CDR2 FRDEAV. CDR3 length: 12 amino acids.

As regards this clone: Gene names are the mouse ones. The CDR3 spells CASSLTVAEQFF. The part of the CDR3 DNA that was read is TGTGCCAGCAGCTTGACAGTTGCTGAGCAGTTC. The V and J genes are TRBV4 and TRBJ2-1; D possibly corresponds to TRBD1 (5 bases). The read is 1 residue too short to cover the CDR3 end, so that end is filled in from the germline J gene. This CDR3 comprises 12 residues. V gave up 4 bases and J gave up 6 bases, with 7 bases separating them. Germline V gene data show CDR1 as LGHDT and CDR2 as YNNKQL (reference sequence).

About this clone itself: The gene names given are mouse names. The read stops 1 residue short of the end of the CDR3; the missing end is completed from the germline J gene. This chain connects TRBV29 to TRBJ1-1; D unclear. Trimming left V 7 bases short and J 0 bases short, with 9 bases between. Germline CDR1 is MSHET and CDR2 is SYDVDS. This CDR3 is built from 13 residues. CDR3 DNA (partial): TGTGCTAGCACAGACAATGCAAACACAGAAGTCTTC. It encodes CASTDNANTEVF. The full CDR3 protein is CASTDNANTEVFF.

On this clone: These gene names are mouse names. From the germline J gene comes the end of the CDR3, since the read stops 1 residue before it. J is TRBJ2-1 and V is TRBV12-1, with 11 bases aligning to TRBD1. With V trimmed by 2 bases and J by 9 bases, 5 bases remained unmatched. Per germline, CDR1 SGHSN and CDR2 HYEKVE. The CDR3 is made up of 14 amino acids. The part of the CDR3 DNA that was read is TGTGCCAGCTCTCCCGGGACAGGGGGGGGTGAGCAGTTC. This gives the protein CASSPGTGGGEQF. The full CDR3 is CASSPGTGGGEQFF.

As regards this clone: Any gene name here is a mouse gene name. This CDR3 is CASSIRRTLYF. The sequenced part of the CDR3 DNA is TGTGCCAGCAGTATCCGGAGGACGCTGTAT. The rearrangement uses TRBV19 and TRBJ2-3; D gene uncertain. With the read ending 1 residue before the CDR3 end, the germline J gene is used to fill in that end. The CDR3 has 11 amino acids. Trimming removed 2 bases at V and 9 bases at J, with 7 bases between. CDR1 FNHDT and CDR2 SITEND come from the germline V gene (reference sequence). The entire variable domain, with the rest obtained from reference TRBV19 and TRBJ2-3, is as follows: GGIITQTPKFLIGQEGQKLTLKCQQNFNHDTMYWYRQDSGKGLRLIYYSITENDLQKGDLSEGYDASREKKSSFSLTVTSAQKNEMAVFLCASSIRRTLYFGSGTRLTVL.

By its share, this clone is medium-sized. The gene names given are mouse names. The CDR3 goes on 1 residue after the read ends, and that part is filled in from the germline J gene. V gene TRBV19 combines with J gene TRBJ2-7; the match to TRBD2 covers 11 bases. The ends lost 1 base at V and 4 bases at J; junction bases unmatched: 1. This CDR3 is built from 14 residues. Germline V lookup: CDR1 FNHDT, CDR2 SITEND (reference sequence). The CDR3: CASSIRDWGYEQYF. CDR3 DNA, as far as it was read: TGTGCCAGCAGTATACGGGACTGGGGGTATGAACAGTAC.

The sample holds a few counts of this clone. Germline and genes here are mouse. The read finishes 1 residue shy of the CDR3 end, and the germline J gene is used to complete it. The V gene is TRBV1, the J gene TRBJ2-7; 8 bases are shared with TRBD1. J was trimmed by 4 bases and V by 2 bases; bases with no gene match: 4. CDR3 size: 14 residues. Germline V lookup: CDR1 NSQYPW, CDR2 LRSPGD (reference sequence). The DNA read from the CDR3 is TGCACCTGCAGTGCACACAGGGGGGAATATGAACAGTAC. Its translation: CTCSAHRGEYEQY. The full-length CDR3 reads as CTCSAHRGEYEQYF.

A word on this clone: The gene names given are mouse names. The sequenced fragment ends 1 residue before the CDR3 boundary, so the rest is inferred from the germline J gene. V is TRBV17 and J is TRBJ2-4; D call uncertain. Germline lookup yields CDR1 MNHDT and CDR2 YYDKIL. Trimming pared 11 bases from V and 0 bases from J, leaving 3 bases between. CDR3 length: 10 residues. The CDR3 here is CARSQNTLYF. The CDR3 DNA, read in part, is TGTGCTCGGAGTCAAAACACCTTGTAC.

This clone was detected only a few times. Mouse gene names apply. The read halts 1 residue ahead of the CDR3 end, with the missing end drawn from the germline J gene. This chain connects TRBV12-2 to TRBJ2-2; TRBD1 agrees at 9 bases. This CDR3 comprises 15 residues. The junction had 5 bases not matched to a gene; V was cut back by 0 bases and J by 7 bases. Germline loops: CDR1 SGHLS, CDR2 HYDKME. CDR3 DNA (partial): TGTGCCAGCTCTCTCGACGGGACAGGGCTCGGGCAGCTCTAC. It encodes CASSLDGTGLGQLY. From start to end, the CDR3 is CASSLDGTGLGQLYF.

Notes on this clone: The germline and genes are mouse ones. The covered CDR3 bases are TGTGCCAGCAGTCGGGACTGGGGGGGCGCGGGCCAGTAC. Its translation: CASSRDWGGAGQY. The CDR3 in its entirety is CASSRDWGGAGQYF. The gene calls are TRBV19 and TRBJ2-5; 14 bases agree with TRBD2. With the read ending 1 residue before the CDR3 end, the germline J gene is used to fill in that end. The CDR3 is 14 amino acids. The junction had 6 bases not matched to a gene; V was cut back by 4 bases and J by 11 bases. The V gene's germline CDR1 is FNHDT and CDR2 SITEND (reference sequence).

To note about this clone: Germline and genes here are mouse. The missing CDR3 end, 1 residue past where the read stops, is filled in from the germline J gene. The rearrangement uses TRBV16 and TRBJ2-7, with 12 positions matching TRBD2. V was clipped by 3 bases and J by 7 bases; unmatched bases: 4. Germline loops: CDR1 SGHSA, CDR2 FRNQAP. This CDR3 spans 14 amino acids. CDR3 loop: CASSLTGGAGEQYF. The CDR3 DNA, read in part, is TGTGCAAGCAGCTTGACTGGGGGGGCAGGAGAACAGTAC. The variable domain in full, with the rest retrieved from reference TRBV16 and TRBJ2-7, is NAGVIQTPRHKVTGKGQEATLWCEPISGHSAVFWYRQTIVQGLEFLTYFRNQAPIDDSGMPKERFSAQMPNQSHSTLKIQSTQPQDSAVYLCASSLTGGAGEQYFGPGTRLTVL.